The T cell receptor beta chain under discussion was sequenced for a study of T cell repertoires in cytomegalovirus infection. Study-wide context: Both a matching HLA type and CMV infection were indicated by public TCR beta signatures.

V was pared by 5 bases and J by 2 bases, with 9 bases between. The CDR3 has 13 amino acids. The V gene's germline CDR1 is SGHVS and CDR2 FNYEAQ. About this clonotype: Its specificity is unknown.

TCRdb independently ran MiXCR on the reads; one entry per CDR3 protein. The repertoire has some 920,000 distinct CDR3 sequences, approximately 30% of them found once; the top ten carry over 10%. The sequencing here drew on cultured CD8+ T cells from PBMCs, taken from culture after CMV antigen stimulation. The chain has TRBV7-6 and TRBJ1-2; D remains unclear. The receptor was derived from a human donor in good health (CMV status not recorded). Some clones in this sample may be carry-over from other donors' samples. The CDR3 DNA reads as TGTGCCAGCAGCGCAACACAGAACTATGGCTACACCTTC. Translated: CASSATQNYGYTF. The entire variable domain, with the rest obtained from reference TRBV7-6 and TRBJ1-2, is as follows: GAGVSQSPRYKVTKRGQDVALRCDPISGHVSLYWYRQALGQGPEFLTYFNYEAQQDKSGLPNDRFSAERPEGSISTLTIQRTEQRDSAMYRCASSATQNYGYTFGSGTRLTVV.